This T cell receptor beta chain was found in a study of siplizumab effects on memory and regulatory T cells. Whole-study findings and limits: Contribution to the alloresponse seemed major for naive T cells, which also seemed more diverse than memory cells.

This clone was recorded a few times. Its antigen is not identified. Responder and stimulator cells in the mixed lymphocyte reaction were cultured together for less than 7 days at 37°C. The repertoire was sequenced with immunoSEQ multiplex PCR; TCRdb's copy has only in-frame clones and lacks some. The data hold fewer than 20,000 clones, with 40% to 55% observed a single time. Per germline, CDR1 SGHVS and CDR2 FQNEAQ. V lost 2 bases, J lost 6 bases, and 16 bases stayed unmatched. The CDR3 contains 17 residues. This chain connects TRBV7-8 to TRBJ2-7; TRBD2 agrees at 7 bases. The sequenced sample consisted of CFSE-low (dividing) CD4+ T cells sorted from an allogeneic mixed lymphocyte reaction. The clonotype originates from a human donor in good health; the cells came from an allogeneic mixed lymphocyte reaction. The CDR3 coding sequence is TGTGCCAGCAGCTTACCCTACCGACTAGCATCAGCGGGCGAGCAGTACTTC. It encodes CASSLPYRLASAGEQYF.